This TCR beta chain appears in the sequencing data of a study of blood T cell repertoires in COVID-19. Assay: immunoSEQ multiplex PCR; the TCRdb copy retains only in-frame clones and omits some. The sample lists some 460,000 clones, about 90% seen once, with roughly 1.9% in the top ten. The length of the CDR3 is 16 residues. Deletions cut 6 bases from V and 1 base from J, with 15 bases between. Germline V lookup: CDR1 MNHEY, CDR2 SMNVEV (reference sequence). The sample consisted of PBMCs or T cells enriched from blood (not recorded which). This TCR was sampled from a woman aged 18-29 years with acute COVID-19. The chain has TRBV27 and TRBJ1-4; D gene unclear. The CDR3 bases are TGTGCCAGCAGCCCCACCCGAGGGCTAACTAATGAAAAACTGTTTTTT. This codes for CASSPTRGLTNEKLFF.